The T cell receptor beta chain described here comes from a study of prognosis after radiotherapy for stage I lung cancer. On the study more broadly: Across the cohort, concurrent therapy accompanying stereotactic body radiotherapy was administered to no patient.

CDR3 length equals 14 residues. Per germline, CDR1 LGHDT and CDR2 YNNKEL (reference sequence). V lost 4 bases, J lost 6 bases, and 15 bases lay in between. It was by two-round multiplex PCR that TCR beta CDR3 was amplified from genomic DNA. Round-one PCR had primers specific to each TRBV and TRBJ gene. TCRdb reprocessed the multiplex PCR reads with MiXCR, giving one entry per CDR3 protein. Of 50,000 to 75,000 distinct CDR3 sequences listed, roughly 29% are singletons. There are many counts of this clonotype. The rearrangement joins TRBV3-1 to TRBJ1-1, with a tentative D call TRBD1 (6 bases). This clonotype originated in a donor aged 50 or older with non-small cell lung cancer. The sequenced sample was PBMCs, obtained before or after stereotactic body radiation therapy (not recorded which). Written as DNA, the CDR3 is TGTGCCAGCAGCCCATACAGGGAATCCGCTGAAGCTTTCTTT. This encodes CASSPYRESAEAFF.